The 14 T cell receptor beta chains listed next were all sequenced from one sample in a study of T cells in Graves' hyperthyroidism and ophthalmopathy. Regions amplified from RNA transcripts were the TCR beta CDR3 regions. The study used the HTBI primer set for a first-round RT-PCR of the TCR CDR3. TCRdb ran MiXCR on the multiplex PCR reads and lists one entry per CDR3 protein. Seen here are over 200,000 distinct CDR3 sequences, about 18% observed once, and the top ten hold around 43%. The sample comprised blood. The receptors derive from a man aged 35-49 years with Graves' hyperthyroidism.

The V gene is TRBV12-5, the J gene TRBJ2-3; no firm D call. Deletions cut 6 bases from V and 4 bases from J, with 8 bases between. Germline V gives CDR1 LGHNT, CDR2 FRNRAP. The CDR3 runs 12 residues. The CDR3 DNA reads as TGTGCTAGTGGCCTGACCCCAGATACGCAGTATTTT. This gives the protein CASGLTPDTQYF.

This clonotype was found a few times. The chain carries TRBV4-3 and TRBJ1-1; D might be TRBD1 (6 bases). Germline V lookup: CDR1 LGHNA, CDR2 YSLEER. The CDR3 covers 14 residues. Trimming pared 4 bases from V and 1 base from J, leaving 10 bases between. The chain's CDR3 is CASSPDRSNTEAFF. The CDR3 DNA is TGCGCCAGCAGCCCGGACAGATCGAACACTGAAGCTTTCTTT.

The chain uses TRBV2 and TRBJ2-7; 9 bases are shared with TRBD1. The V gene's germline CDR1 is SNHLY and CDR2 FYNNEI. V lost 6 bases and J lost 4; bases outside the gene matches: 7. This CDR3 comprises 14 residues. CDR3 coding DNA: TGTGCCAGCAGAGACAGGGGGGGAGCGTACGAGCAGTACTTC. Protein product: CASRDRGGAYEQYF.

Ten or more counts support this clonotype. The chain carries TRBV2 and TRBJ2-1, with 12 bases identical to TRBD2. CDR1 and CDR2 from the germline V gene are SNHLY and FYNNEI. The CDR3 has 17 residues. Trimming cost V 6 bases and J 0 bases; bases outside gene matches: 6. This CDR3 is CASRPSLAGGSYNEQFF. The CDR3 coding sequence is TGTGCCAGCAGACCGTCACTAGCGGGGGGCTCCTACAATGAGCAGTTCTTC.

CDR3 nucleotides: TGCGCCAGCAGCTTGGCCAGGGGCGGTAATGAAAAACTGTTTTTT. As protein: CASSLARGGNEKLFF. The chain joins TRBV5-1 to TRBJ1-4, with D perhaps TRBD1 (6 bases). The germline gives CDR1 SGHRS, CDR2 YFSETQ. V was shortened by 0 bases and J by 4 bases, with 10 bases between the two germline ends. The CDR3 extends over 15 amino acids.

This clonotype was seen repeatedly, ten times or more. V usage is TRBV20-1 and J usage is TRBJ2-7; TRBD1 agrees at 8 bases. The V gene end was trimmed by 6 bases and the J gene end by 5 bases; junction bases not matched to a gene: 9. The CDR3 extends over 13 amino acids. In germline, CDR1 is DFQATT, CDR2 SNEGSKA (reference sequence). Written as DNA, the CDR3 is TGCAGTGCAAGTCAGGACAGGGACAACGAGCAGTACTTC. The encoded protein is CSASQDRDNEQYF.

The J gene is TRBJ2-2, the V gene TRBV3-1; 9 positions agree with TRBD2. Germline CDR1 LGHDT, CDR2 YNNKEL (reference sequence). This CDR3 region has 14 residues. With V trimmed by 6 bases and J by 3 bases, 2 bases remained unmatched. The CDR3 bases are TGTGCCAGCAGGCCTAGCGGGGACACCGGGGAGCTGTTTTTT. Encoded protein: CASRPSGDTGELFF.

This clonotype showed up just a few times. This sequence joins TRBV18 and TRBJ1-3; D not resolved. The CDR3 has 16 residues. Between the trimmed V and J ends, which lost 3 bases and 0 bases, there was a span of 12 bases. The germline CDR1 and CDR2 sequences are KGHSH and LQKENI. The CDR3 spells CASSPGGGRSGNTIYF. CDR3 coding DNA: TGTGCCAGCTCACCCGGAGGAGGCCGCTCTGGAAACACCATATATTTT.

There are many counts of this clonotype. CDR3 in DNA: TGCGCCAGCAGCCAGAGTAGGACAGGGCCCCCTGGAAACACCATATATTTT. It yields the protein CASSQSRTGPPGNTIYF. J is TRBJ1-3 and V is TRBV4-1; 8 bases align to TRBD1. Germline V lookup: CDR1 MGHRA, CDR2 YSYEKL. CDR3 size: 17 residues. V gave up 3 bases and J gave up 2 bases; unmatched junction bases: 9.

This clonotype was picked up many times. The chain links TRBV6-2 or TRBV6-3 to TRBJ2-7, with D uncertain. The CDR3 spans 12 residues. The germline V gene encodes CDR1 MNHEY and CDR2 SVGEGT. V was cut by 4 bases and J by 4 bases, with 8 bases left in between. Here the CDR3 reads CASSSQAYEQYF. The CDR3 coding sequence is TGTGCCAGCAGTTCGCAGGCATACGAGCAGTACTTC.

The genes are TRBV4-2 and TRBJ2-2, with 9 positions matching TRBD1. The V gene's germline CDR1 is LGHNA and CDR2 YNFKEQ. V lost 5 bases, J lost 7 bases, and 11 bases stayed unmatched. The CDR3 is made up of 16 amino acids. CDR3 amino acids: CASSAPDRGSIGELFF. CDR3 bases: TGTGCCAGCAGCGCCCCAGACAGGGGGTCTATCGGGGAGCTGTTTTTT.

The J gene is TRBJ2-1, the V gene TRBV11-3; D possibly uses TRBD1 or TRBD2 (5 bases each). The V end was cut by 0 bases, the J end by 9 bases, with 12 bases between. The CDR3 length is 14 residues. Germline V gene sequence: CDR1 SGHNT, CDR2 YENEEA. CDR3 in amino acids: CASSLDLGDGEQFF. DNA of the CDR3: TGTGCCAGCAGCTTAGATTTGGGGGACGGTGAGCAGTTCTTC.

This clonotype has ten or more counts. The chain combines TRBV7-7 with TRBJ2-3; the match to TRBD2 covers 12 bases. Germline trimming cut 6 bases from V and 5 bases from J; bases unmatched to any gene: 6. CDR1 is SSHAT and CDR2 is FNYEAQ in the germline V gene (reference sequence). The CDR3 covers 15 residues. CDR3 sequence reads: CASSPLAGGQDTQYF. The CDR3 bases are TGTGCCAGCAGTCCTCTAGCGGGGGGGCAAGATACGCAGTATTTT.

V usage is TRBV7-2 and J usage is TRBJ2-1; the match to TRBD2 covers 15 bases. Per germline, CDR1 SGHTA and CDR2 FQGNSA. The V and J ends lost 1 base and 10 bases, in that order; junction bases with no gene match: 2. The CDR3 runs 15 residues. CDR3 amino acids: CASSLVGLAGGEQFF. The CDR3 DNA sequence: TGTGCCAGCAGCTTAGTAGGACTAGCGGGGGGGGAGCAGTTCTTC.